The following is a TCR beta chain sequence with its context. In the same sample, other DNA sequences code for this CDR3. Original handling: By means of reference gene primer amplification, nucleated cell counts were estimated. Libraries were prepared by immunoSEQ multiplex PCR; TCRdb keeps only in-frame clonotypes and omits some of them. V and J calls and clone size are given by that table; D and trimming were obtained from the DNA. The sample contains about 220,000 clones, approximately 85% of which appear only once. The data derive from a study of blood T cell repertoires in COVID-19. This CDR3 comprises 13 residues. The V end lost 9 bases, the J end lost 0 bases, and 10 bases lay between the germline ends. The germline CDR1 and CDR2 sequences are SNHLY and FYNNEI.

The gene calls are TRBV2 and TRBJ2-3, with D uncertain. Specimen: peripheral blood. This TCR came from a woman aged 70-85 years with COVID-19, enrolled during active disease. CDR3 residues: CARRQSSTDTQYF. CDR3 DNA: TGTGCCAGGAGGCAGAGTAGCACAGATACGCAGTATTTT.